This T cell receptor (beta chain) was profiled in a study of cytomegalovirus exposure and HLA in healthy donors. Germline CDR1 and CDR2: SGHRS and YFSETQ. The CDR3 has 15 residues. The study ran its PCR with 60 Vbeta and 13 Jbeta primers. The repertoire was sequenced with immunoSEQ multiplex PCR; TCRdb's copy has only in-frame clones and lacks some. The profile covers tens of thousands of clones, with over 75% appearing a single time and 2% to 3% taken by the ten largest. The J gene is TRBJ2-5, the V gene TRBV5-1, with TRBD2 identical over 8 bases. With the DNA end fitting TRBJ2-7 better, the J assignment may be wrong. This receptor was identified in a male donor in good health and CMV-seropositive. Sequencing was carried out using PBMCs. CDR3 coding DNA: TGCGCCAGCAGCTTTTCTCTAGCGGGTGTCTACGAGCAGTACTTC. Translating gives CASSFSLAGVYEQYF.